A selection of T cell receptor beta chains follows, all from one sample in a study of T-cell memory formation after mild COVID-19. TCRdb analysed the 5' RACE reads with MiXCR anew, one entry per CDR3 protein. The sample gives around 190,000 distinct CDR3 sequences, around 20% of which show up once; under 4.5% is in the top ten. The material sequenced was PBMCs or a T cell subset sorted from them (not recorded which). The receptor source for this set is a man aged 18 to 35 who had mild COVID-19 (a few samples of this study predate the infection). Cell type and time point are not known. Each CDR3 is given with its conserved first and last residue. A D gene is named only where the DNA matches it firmly. The size field is filled for only some rows; it gives once, few, many or a size class.

- | TRBJ1-2 | few | TRBV5-1 | TGCGCCAGCAGCCCGGGGACACCGCAAGAGGGTGACTATGGCTACACCTTC | CASSPGTPQEGDYGYTF
- | TRBJ2-1 | - | TRBV29-1 | TGCAGCGTTGAAGATCTTGGAGGGCAGTTCTTC | CSVEDLGGQFF
- | TRBJ1-2 | few | TRBV18 | TGTGCCAGCTCACCAGGGGACCACTATGGCTACACCTTC | CASSPGDHYGYTF
- | TRBJ1-1 | - | TRBV6-5 | TGTGCCAGCAGTTACTCGAGATATTTGAACACTGAAGCTTTCTTT | CASSYSRYLNTEAFF
- | TRBJ2-1 | few | TRBV29-1 | TGCAGCGTTGTGGTAGCTCCGTCTAGCGAGGTCGGTGAGCAGTTCTTC | CSVVVAPSSEVGEQFF
- | TRBJ1-2 | few | TRBV20-1 | TGCAGTGCCACGGCGGGGCTCCTCTATGGCTACACCTTC | CSATAGLLYGYTF
- | TRBJ2-2 | few | TRBV7-2 | TGTGCCAGCAGCTCGGGCCCGCCGAACACCGGGGAGCTGTTTTTT | CASSSGPPNTGELFF
TRBD2 | TRBJ2-3 | - | TRBV29-1 | TGCAGCGTAATAGCGGGGGGGCCGGGAGATACGCAGTATTTT | CSVIAGGPGDTQYF
- | TRBJ1-1 | few | TRBV5-1 | TGCGCCAGCAGCTTGGAAGGACCCATGAACACTGAAGCTTTCTTT | CASSLEGPMNTEAFF
- | TRBJ2-5 | few | TRBV6-2/TRBV6-3 | TGTGCCAGCAGTTATTTTCTCGAGACCCAGTACTTC | CASSYFLETQYF
TRBD2 | TRBJ2-1 | few | TRBV9 | TGTGCCAGCAGCGTAGCCGGGAGGGAGCAGTTCTTC | CASSVAGREQFF
- | TRBJ2-2 | - | TRBV20-1 | TGCAGTGCTAGCGGTCACTTGAACACCGGGGAGCTGTTTTTT | CSASGHLNTGELFF
- | TRBJ1-1 | many | TRBV5-1 | TGCGCCAGCTCCCCGGGGGTAAACACTGAAGCTTTCTTT | CASSPGVNTEAFF
TRBD1 | TRBJ1-5 | once | TRBV6-2/TRBV6-3 | TGTGCTAGCAGTTACCCCCTCTCGGCAGGGGGAAATCAGCCCCAGCATTTT | CASSYPLSAGGNQPQHF
- | TRBJ2-3 | - | TRBV29-1 | TGCAGCGTTGCAAGAGGGAGTGGAGATACGCAGTATTTT | CSVARGSGDTQYF
- | TRBJ1-4 | - | TRBV12-3/TRBV12-4 | TGTGCCAGCAGTGTGACAGAGAATGAAAAACTGTTTTTT | CASSVTENEKLFF
- | TRBJ1-6 | few | TRBV7-9 | TGTGCCAGCAGAGGAGCAGGGTCACTGAATTCACCCCTCCACTTT | CASRGAGSLNSPLHF
- | TRBJ2-2 | - | TRBV5-1 | TGCGCCAGCTACCTGGGGCTCGATGCTACCGGGGAGCTGTTTTTT | CASYLGLDATGELFF
- | TRBJ1-2 | once | TRBV5-1 | TGCGCCAGCAGCGCGGACATGAACTATGGCTACACATTC | CASSADMNYGYTF
- | TRBJ2-3 | few | TRBV9 | TGTGCCAGCAGCACAGCCTACACAGATACGCAGTATTTT | CASSTAYTDTQYF
- | TRBJ1-5 | - | TRBV6-5 | TGTGCCAGCAGTTACTCGTGGGGCAATCAGCCCCAGCATTTT | CASSYSWGNQPQHF
TRBD1 | TRBJ1-5 | - | TRBV15 | TGTGCCACGAGAGACAGGGGCAATCAGCCCCAGCATTTT | CATRDRGNQPQHF
- | TRBJ2-1 | few | TRBV18 | TGTGCCAGCTCACCACCGAACGGTGGGAATGAGCAGTTCTTC | CASSPPNGGNEQFF
- | TRBJ2-3 | many | TRBV11-2 | TGTGCCAGCAGCTTAGTTTCGGATACGCAGTATTTT | CASSLVSDTQYF
- | TRBJ1-6 | few | TRBV2 | TGTGCCAGCAGTGAGGAACTTAGGGATTCACCCCTCCACTTT | CASSEELRDSPLHF
TRBD1 | TRBJ1-2 | - | TRBV4-2 | TGTGCCAGCAGCCTGGACAGGCTTAACTATGGCTACACCTTC | CASSLDRLNYGYTF
- | TRBJ1-3 | - | TRBV6-2/TRBV6-3 | TGTGCCAGCAGTTCCACGGGAGGGGACAACACCATATATTTT | CASSSTGGDNTIYF
TRBD1 | TRBJ1-6 | - | TRBV20-1 | TGCAGTGCACCTCAGACAGGGATAAATTCACCCCTCCACTTT | CSAPQTGINSPLHF
TRBD1 | TRBJ1-2 | - | TRBV5-1 | TGCGCCAGCAGCTTGTTCGGGACAGGGTATGGCTACACCTTC | CASSLFGTGYGYTF
- | TRBJ2-5 | few | TRBV6-5 | TGTGCCAGCAGTTACTCGATCCCCCGCCAAGAGACCCAGTACTTC | CASSYSIPRQETQYF
- | TRBJ1-2 | many | TRBV5-1 | TGCGCCAGCAGCCTGTGGACGGAGAACTATGGCTACACCTTC | CASSLWTENYGYTF
TRBD1 | TRBJ1-1 | few | TRBV6-2/TRBV6-3 | TGTGCCAGCAGTATGACAGGGTTTGGGATCACTGAAGCTTTCTTT | CASSMTGFGITEAFF
- | TRBJ1-1 | - | TRBV11-2 | TGTGCCAGCAGCCCTATGACAGAGAACACTGAAGCTTTCTTT | CASSPMTENTEAFF
TRBD2 | TRBJ2-5 | few | TRBV30 | TGTGCCTGGCAAGGACTAGCAGAAGAGACCCAGTACTTC | CAWQGLAEETQYF
- | TRBJ2-7 | - | TRBV29-1 | TGCAGCGTTGTCAGGGGAGGCCACGAGCAGTACTTC | CSVVRGGHEQYF
TRBD1 | TRBJ1-1 | few | TRBV6-6 | TGTGCCAGCAGTCCCCCTCGACAGGGGGCGGGCACTGAAGCTTTCTTT | CASSPPRQGAGTEAFF
TRBD1 | TRBJ2-3 | few | TRBV18 | TGTGCCAGCTCACCCGGGACAGGGCGGCCAGATACGCAGTATTTT | CASSPGTGRPDTQYF
- | TRBJ2-7 | - | TRBV27 | TGTGCCAGCAGTTTACCAGCCGCGAAACCCTACGAGCAGTACTTC | CASSLPAAKPYEQYF
TRBD2 | TRBJ2-2 | - | TRBV27 | TGTGCCAGCAGGGTACTAGCGGCCGAGACCGGGGAGCTGTTTTTT | CASRVLAAETGELFF
TRBD2 | TRBJ2-3 | few | TRBV2 | TGTGCCAGCAGTCAAAAGCGGGGGGGCCCAGATACGCAGTATTTT | CASSQKRGGPDTQYF
- | TRBJ1-4 | - | TRBV4-1 | TGCGCCAGCAGCCCAGCCGGTCTATCTAATGAAAAACTGTTTTTT | CASSPAGLSNEKLFF
- | TRBJ2-3 | many | TRBV7-2 | TGTGCCAGCAGCCTTTACACAGATACGCAGTATTTT | CASSLYTDTQYF
TRBD2 | TRBJ2-3 | few | TRBV20-1 | TGCAGTGCTCGTTATAGCGGGGGGCCAGATACGCAGTATTTT | CSARYSGGPDTQYF
- | TRBJ2-2 | - | TRBV5-1 | TGCGCCAGCAGCTTGGACGTCACCGGGGAGCTGTTTTTT | CASSLDVTGELFF
TRBD2 | TRBJ2-2 | many | TRBV7-3 | TGTGCCAGCAGCCTAGGGACTAGCACCGGGGAGCTGTTTTTT | CASSLGTSTGELFF
- | TRBJ1-6 | few | TRBV4-1 | TGCGCCAGCAGCCTCGGGCAGGGTAGGGATTCACCCCTCCACTTT | CASSLGQGRDSPLHF
- | TRBJ1-2 | - | TRBV5-1 | TGCGCCAGCAGCTTGGGATCGACAGGCTCGGGAGGCTACACCTTC | CASSLGSTGSGGYTF
- | TRBJ2-1 | many | TRBV2 | TGTGCCAGCAGTGAAGCTTGGGGAGGTGAGCAGTTCTTC | CASSEAWGGEQFF
- | TRBJ2-1 | - | TRBV7-9 | TGTGCCAGCAGCTTACTGGCCAGCTCCTACAATGAGCAGTTCTTC | CASSLLASSYNEQFF
- | TRBJ2-5 | many | TRBV4-3 | TGTGCCAGCAGCCAAGATTGGGGAGAGACCCAGTACTTC | CASSQDWGETQYF
TRBD1 | TRBJ1-6 | few | TRBV5-1 | TGCGCCAGCAGCACGGGACAGACAAGCTCCTATAATTCACCCCTCCACTTT | CASSTGQTSSYNSPLHF
- | TRBJ1-1 | - | TRBV5-1 | TGCGCCAGCAGCTTGGTAGGGGATGACACTGAAGCTTTCTTT | CASSLVGDDTEAFF
- | TRBJ1-5 | few | TRBV20-1 | TGCAGTGCTAGTTCTGCTTCGGGCAATCAGCCCCAGCATTTT | CSASSASGNQPQHF
- | TRBJ2-5 | - | TRBV7-2 | TGTGCCAGCAGCTCTAGGACGTTAGAGACCCAGTACTTC | CASSSRTLETQYF
TRBD1 | TRBJ1-2 | few | TRBV20-1 | TGCAGTGCTAGTCCTACCGGGACAGGGAACTATGGCTACACCTTC | CSASPTGTGNYGYTF
- | TRBJ2-5 | few | TRBV6-6 | TGTGCCAGCAGTTACTCAGGGGGGGAAGAGACCCAGTACTTC | CASSYSGGEETQYF
TRBD2 | TRBJ2-3 | - | TRBV10-3 | TGTGCCATCAGTGAACTAGCGGGGGGCGGGGATACGCAGTATTTT | CAISELAGGGDTQYF